This T cell receptor beta chain came from a study of Graves' ophthalmopathy and Graves' hyperthyroidism. Amplified TCR beta CDR3 regions were obtained using RNA transcripts as template. HTBI primers were used in a first-round RT-PCR, which preceded a second-round multiplex PCR. Each CDR3 protein is one row after TCRdb ran MiXCR on the multiplex PCR reads. The repertoire has about 700,000 distinct CDR3 sequences, roughly 39% of them found once; the top ten carry more than 3%. The CDR3 runs 10 residues. V dropped 7 bases and J dropped 6 bases, with 3 bases sitting between them. Germline V gene sequence: CDR1 ENHRY, CDR2 SYGVKD.

Input material: peripheral blood. The receptor's source is an adult man with Graves' ophthalmopathy. The V gene is TRBV10-3, the J gene TRBJ2-2; D uncertain. The CDR3 sequence is CAITAGELFF. The CDR3 DNA follows: TGTGCCATCACCGCCGGGGAGCTGTTTTTT.